The clone carrying this T cell receptor beta chain appeared a few times. The V segment lost 2 bases and the J segment 0 bases; nucleotides outside the gene matches: 8. The CDR3 extends over 18 amino acids. Per germline, CDR1 MDHEN and CDR2 SYDVKM. This sample was included in a study of blood T cell repertoires in COVID-19. Background on the study: COVID-19 samples, acute and convalescent, were from the United States, Italy and Spain.

The data were produced by immunoSEQ multiplex PCR, yet TCRdb's version contains in-frame clones alone and is incomplete. The table includes 88,000 or so clones, approximately 81% detected once. Material for sequencing was peripheral blood. V usage is TRBV28 and J usage is TRBJ2-3; 10 bases agree with TRBD2. The source is a man in his sixties with acute or convalescent COVID-19. The CDR3 reads CASSLTSSGGPSTDTQYF. CDR3 nucleotide sequence: TGTGCCAGCAGTTTAACATCTAGCGGGGGTCCTAGCACAGATACGCAGTATTTT.